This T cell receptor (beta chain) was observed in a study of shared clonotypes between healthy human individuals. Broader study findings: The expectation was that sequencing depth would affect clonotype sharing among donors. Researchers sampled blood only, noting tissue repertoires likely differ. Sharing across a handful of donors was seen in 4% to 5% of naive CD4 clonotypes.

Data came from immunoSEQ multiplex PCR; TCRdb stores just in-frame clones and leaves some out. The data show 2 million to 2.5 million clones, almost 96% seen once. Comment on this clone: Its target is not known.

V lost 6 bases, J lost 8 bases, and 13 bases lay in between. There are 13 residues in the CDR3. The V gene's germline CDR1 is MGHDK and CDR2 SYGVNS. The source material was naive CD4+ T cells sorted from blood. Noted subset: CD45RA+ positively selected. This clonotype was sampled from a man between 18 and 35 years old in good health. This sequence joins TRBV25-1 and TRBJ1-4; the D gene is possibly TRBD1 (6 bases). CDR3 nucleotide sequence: TGTGCCAGCAGAGGGCAGGGGAGCGAAAAACTGTTTTTT. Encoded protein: CASRGQGSEKLFF.